This T cell receptor (beta chain) was obtained from a study of identical twins. Study-wide findings and caveats: Out-of-frame TCR alpha sharing in monozygotic twins exceeded recombination model predictions. Interpretation of the results relied on cross-sectional statistical analysis and not on following the same donors.

CDR3 length: 16 amino acids. Germline V CDR1 and CDR2: KGHDR, SFDVKD. V lost 4 bases and J 7 bases, leaving 21 bases between the germline ends. This clonotype was counted between two and nine times. Its antigen is as yet unknown. Healthy Caucasians made up all donors. TCRdb independently ran MiXCR on the 5' RACE reads; one entry per CDR3 protein. The sample lists around 280,000 distinct CDR3 sequences; roughly 8.6% were seen once. This same sample was also part of a study on yellow fever vaccine responses in identical twins.

Input material: memory (CD45RO+) T cells sorted from blood. The clonotype comes from a woman under 30 in good health. V is TRBV24-1 and J is TRBJ2-5; tentatively, D is TRBD1 or TRBD2 (6 bases each). The CDR3 loop is CATSDLGGSGAGTQYF. CDR3 nucleotides: TGTGCCACCAGTGACCTAGGGGGTTCGGGGGCTGGGACCCAGTACTTC.